This T cell receptor (beta chain) was retrieved from a study of T cell responses to AZD1222 COVID-19 vaccine (dated by TCRdb to about 2021). Describing the broader study: TCR sequencing was performed for 233 trial participants, of whom about 200 were given two doses of AZD1222 and 26 were given two doses of MenACWY control vaccine. Trial participants were enrolled by age into subgroups of 18-55, 56-69 and 70-plus years, and around 150, 28 and 57 TCR-sequenced participants, respectively, were included in these subgroups.

What the authors observed across the whole study: A significant rise in spike-specific TCR breadth and depth was observed after two AZD1222 doses relative to day 0 and relative to MenACWY recipients. Most participants were white British and females outnumbered males, and the authors suggested that clonal diversity may have been underestimated. In the small 56-69-year group, the increase in depth fell short of significance, most likely because of low power. Conclusions about previously exposed vaccinees are limited because only six or seven AZD1222 recipients were SARS-CoV-2 seropositive at baseline. Epitopes outside the regions mutated in the B.1.351 and B.1.1.7 variants were reportedly recognized by nearly half of the unique spike-specific TCRs. CD4 TCRs associated with the vaccine covered the entire spike protein, and the dominant responses were in regions 160-218 and 743-854. Because no day 14 peak-response samples were available, repertoires were characterized only after the peak T cell response.

The time point label, as the study defines it: about 28 days (+/-7) after the second vaccine dose. Because spike-specific TCR depth and breadth did not differ between the two schedules, AZD1222 recipients who got a second dose at roughly 4 weeks were pooled with those who got a second dose at roughly 12 weeks. The vaccinee samples were drawn from two UK trials, COV001 and COV002, one of which was a single-blind randomized controlled phase 2/3 trial testing AZD1222 (ChAdOx1 nCoV-19) in healthy adults. Trial participant PBMC samples were collected at day 0 and day 28 after the second dose for TCRbeta chain sequencing. The CDR3 regions of human TCRbeta chains were analyzed by immunosequencing. On the authors' methods: TCRs in the repertoires were matched against a reference library of SARS-CoV-2-specific TCRs that had been generated with the MIRA antigen-specificity platform. Breadth meant the fraction of unique TCRs that were SARS-CoV-2-associated, whereas depth meant the fraction of total T cells that were SARS-CoV-2-associated. Using the MIRA data, every spike-specific TCR was mapped to the spike region that the TCR reacted to and assigned to either a CD4 or a CD8 class. Log10-transformed breadth and depth values were compared by one-way ANOVA with Sidak's multiple comparisons tests. As stored in TCRdb, this immuneACCESS dataset retains in-frame rearrangements with V and J assigned. A fraction of the clones does not appear; measured against another copy, unresolved V genes explain less than half of the discrepancy, and the remainder lacks a known reason. The V and J calls and clone size are taken from that table; D and trimming were inferred from the DNA. The sample table shows approximately 130,000 clones, and roughly nine tenths are seen once. The ten largest clones add up to around 9.5% of the sample.

In regard to this clone: It has no known antigen specificity. No base quality information exists; no much larger clone differs at one position.

Deletion took 3 bases off V and 2 bases off J, with a span of 13 bases between the germline ends. CDR1 and CDR2 are drawn from the germline V gene: SGDLS, YYNGEE. The CDR3 spans 15 residues, from the cysteine through the phenylalanine. The sequence is cut down to CDR3 DNA, 45 bases in frame from base 1. The chain uses TRBV9 and TRBJ2-3, with the D gene uncertain. The receptor was isolated from an adult who received the AZD1222 COVID-19 vaccine. Here the sequenced sample was peripheral blood, taken 28 days after the second AZD1222 dose. The DNA sequence reads TGTGCCAGCAGCGCCGACCAGCGACCCACAGATACGCAGTATTTT. The translation is CASSADQRPTDTQYF.